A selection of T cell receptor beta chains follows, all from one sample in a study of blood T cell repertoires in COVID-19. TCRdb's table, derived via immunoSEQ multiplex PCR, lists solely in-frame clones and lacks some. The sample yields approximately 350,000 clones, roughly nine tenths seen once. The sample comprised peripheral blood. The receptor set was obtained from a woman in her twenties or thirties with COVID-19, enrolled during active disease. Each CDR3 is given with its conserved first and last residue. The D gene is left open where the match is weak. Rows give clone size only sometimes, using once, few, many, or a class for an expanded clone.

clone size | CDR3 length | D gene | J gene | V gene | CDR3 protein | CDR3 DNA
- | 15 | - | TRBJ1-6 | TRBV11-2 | CASSLVRGNNSPLHF | TGTGCCAGCAGCTTAGTCCGGGGGAATAATTCACCCCTCCACTTT
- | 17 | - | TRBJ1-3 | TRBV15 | CATSRKGTGTSGNTIYF | TGTGCCACCAGCAGAAAGGGCACAGGGACCTCTGGAAACACCATATATTTT
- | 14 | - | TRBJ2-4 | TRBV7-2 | CASSFPQLKNIQYF | TGTGCCAGCAGCTTTCCACAGCTCAAAAACATTCAGTACTTC
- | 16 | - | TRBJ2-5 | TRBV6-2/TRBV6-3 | CASSRLFGQTQETQYF | TGTGCCAGCAGTCGTCTTTTTGGACAGACCCAAGAGACCCAGTACTTC
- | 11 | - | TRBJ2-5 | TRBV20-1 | CSAPRGETQYF | TGCAGTGCCCCGCGGGGAGAGACCCAGTACTTC
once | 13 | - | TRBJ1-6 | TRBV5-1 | CASSLEGKSPLHF | TGCGCCAGCAGCTTGGAGGGGAAATCACCCCTCCACTTT
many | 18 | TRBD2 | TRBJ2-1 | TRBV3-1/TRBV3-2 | CASSQTWTSGTAYNEQFF | TGTGCCAGCAGCCAAACCTGGACTAGCGGAACTGCCTACAATGAGCAGTTCTTC
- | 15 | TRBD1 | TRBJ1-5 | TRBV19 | CASREGQGSNQPQHF | TGTGCCAGTAGGGAGGGACAGGGCAGCAATCAGCCCCAGCATTTT
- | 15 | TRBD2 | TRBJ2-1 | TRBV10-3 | CAISEPAGGDNEQFF | TGTGCCATCAGTGAGCCAGCGGGGGGAGACAATGAGCAGTTCTTC
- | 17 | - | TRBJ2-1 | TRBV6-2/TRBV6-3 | CASSPPPRGGGTDEQFF | TGTGCCAGCAGTCCCCCGCCGAGAGGGGGTGGGACCGATGAGCAGTTCTTC
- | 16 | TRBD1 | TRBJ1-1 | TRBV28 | CASSLYGTGKNTEAFF | TGTGCCAGCAGTTTATATGGGACAGGGAAGAACACTGAAGCTTTCTTT
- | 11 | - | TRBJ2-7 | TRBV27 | CASSSGYEQYF | TGTGCCAGCAGTTCCGGGTACGAGCAGTACTTC
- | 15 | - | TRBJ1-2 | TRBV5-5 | CASSLEGQGLYGYTF | TGTGCCAGCAGCTTGGAGGGTCAGGGTCTCTATGGCTACACCTTC
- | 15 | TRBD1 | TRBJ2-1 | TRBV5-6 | CASSLWDRPYNEQFF | TGTGCCAGCAGCTTGTGGGACAGACCCTACAATGAGCAGTTCTTC
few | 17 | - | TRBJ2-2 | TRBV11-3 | CASSLGLWEVGTGELFF | TGTGCCAGCAGCTTAGGGCTGTGGGAGGTGGGCACCGGGGAGCTGTTTTTT
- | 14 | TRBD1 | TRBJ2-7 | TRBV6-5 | CASSPGTGFAEQYF | TGTGCCAGCAGTCCCGGGACAGGGTTCGCCGAGCAGTACTTC
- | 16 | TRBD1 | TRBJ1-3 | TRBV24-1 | CATSDGGTGHGNTIYF | TGTGCCACCAGTGATGGGGGGACAGGGCACGGAAACACCATATATTTT
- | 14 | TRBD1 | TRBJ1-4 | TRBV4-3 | CASSQGQGNEKLFF | TGCGCCAGCAGCCAAGGACAGGGGAATGAAAAACTGTTTTTT
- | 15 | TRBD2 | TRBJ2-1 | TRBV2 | CASGPGGRAYNEQFF | TGTGCCAGCGGCCCCGGGGGGAGGGCCTACAATGAGCAGTTCTTC
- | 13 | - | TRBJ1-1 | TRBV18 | CASSPSEGAEAFF | TGTGCCAGCTCACCCTCCGAAGGGGCTGAAGCTTTCTTT
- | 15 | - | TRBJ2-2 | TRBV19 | CASNPQAIPTGELFF | TGTGCCAGTAACCCCCAGGCCATTCCCACCGGGGAGCTGTTTTTT
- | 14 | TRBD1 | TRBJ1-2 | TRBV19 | CASSILDRGNGYTF | TGTGCCAGTAGTATTTTGGACAGGGGGAATGGCTACACCTTC
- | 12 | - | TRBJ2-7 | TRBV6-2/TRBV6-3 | CASSLEDYEQYF | TGTGCCAGCAGCCTCGAGGACTACGAGCAGTACTTC
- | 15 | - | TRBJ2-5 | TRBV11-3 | CASSSRGGNQETQYF | TGTGCCAGCAGCTCCCGAGGAGGGAACCAAGAGACCCAGTACTTC
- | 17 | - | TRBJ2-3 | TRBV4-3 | CASSQDLAFTSTDTQYF | TGCGCCAGCAGCCAAGACCTAGCGTTTACTAGCACAGATACGCAGTATTTT
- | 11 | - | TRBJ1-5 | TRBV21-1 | CASSKGRGRHF | TGTGCCAGCAGCAAAGGGCGGGGAAGACATTTT
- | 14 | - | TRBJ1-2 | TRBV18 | CASSPPGGEGGYTF | TGTGCCAGCTCACCACCGGGCGGGGAAGGTGGCTACACCTTC
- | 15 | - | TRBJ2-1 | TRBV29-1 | CSVEAEGPPRGEQFF | TGCAGCGTTGAAGCCGAAGGACCCCCCCGGGGTGAGCAGTTCTTC
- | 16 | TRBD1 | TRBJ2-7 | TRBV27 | CASSISGQGNSYEQYF | TGTGCCAGCAGTATCTCTGGACAGGGCAACTCCTACGAGCAGTACTTC
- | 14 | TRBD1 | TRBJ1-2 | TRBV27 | CASSLLDRGEGYTF | TGTGCCAGCAGTTTATTGGACAGGGGGGAAGGCTACACCTTC
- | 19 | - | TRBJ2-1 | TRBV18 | CASSPQVLGDSLSVNEQFF | TGTGCCAGCTCACCCCAAGTGTTGGGGGACTCGCTTTCGGTTAATGAGCAGTTCTTC
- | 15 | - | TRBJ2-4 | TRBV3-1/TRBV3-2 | CASSQRFKEGDIQYF | TGTGCCAGCAGCCAACGGTTCAAGGAAGGGGACATTCAGTACTTC
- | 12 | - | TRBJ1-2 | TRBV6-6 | CASSYPDRNYTF | TGTGCCAGCAGTTACCCCGACAGGAACTACACCTTC
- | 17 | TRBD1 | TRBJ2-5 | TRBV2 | CASSEVGTGWEKETQYF | TGTGCCAGCAGTGAAGTCGGGACAGGGTGGGAGAAAGAGACCCAGTACTTC
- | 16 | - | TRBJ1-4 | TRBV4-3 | CASSQERQPGGEKLFF | TGCGCCAGCAGCCAAGAGAGACAGCCGGGGGGTGAAAAACTGTTTTTT
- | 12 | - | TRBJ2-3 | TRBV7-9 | CASSRLTDTQYF | TGTGCCAGCTCCAGACTCACAGATACGCAGTATTTT
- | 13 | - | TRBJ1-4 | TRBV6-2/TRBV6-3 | CASSTDTDEKLFF | TGTGCCAGCAGCACGGACACGGATGAAAAACTGTTTTTT
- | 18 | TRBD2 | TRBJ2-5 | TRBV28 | CASSSRRERLAGLETQYF | TGTGCCAGCAGTTCTAGGCGCGAGAGACTAGCGGGACTGGAGACCCAGTACTTC
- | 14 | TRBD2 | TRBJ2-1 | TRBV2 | CASRPGTTNNEQFF | TGTGCCAGCAGACCCGGGACTACAAACAATGAGCAGTTCTTC
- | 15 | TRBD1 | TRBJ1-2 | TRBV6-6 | CAYSVDRGNLNGYTF | TGTGCCTATAGTGTGGACAGGGGGAATTTGAATGGCTACACCTTC
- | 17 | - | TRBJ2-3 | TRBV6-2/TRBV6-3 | CASSYIGDAPSTDTQYF | TGTGCCAGCAGTTACATAGGAGACGCTCCTAGCACAGATACGCAGTATTTT
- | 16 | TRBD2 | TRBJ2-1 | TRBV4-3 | CASSQDRRGGQREQFF | TGCGCCAGCAGCCAAGATCGGCGGGGGGGCCAGCGTGAGCAGTTCTTC
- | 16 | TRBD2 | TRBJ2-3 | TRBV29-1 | CSVEVARSGGTDTQYF | TGCAGCGTTGAAGTCGCTCGAAGCGGGGGGACAGATACGCAGTATTTT
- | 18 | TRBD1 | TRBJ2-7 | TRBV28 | CASSSSPGTGTTYYEQYF | TGTGCCAGCAGTTCGAGTCCCGGGACAGGGACAACTTACTACGAGCAGTACTTC
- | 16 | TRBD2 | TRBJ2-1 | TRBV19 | CASSISSGAPYNEQFF | TGTGCCAGTAGTATAAGTAGCGGGGCCCCCTACAATGAGCAGTTCTTC
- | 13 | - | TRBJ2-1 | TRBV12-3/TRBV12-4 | CASKEPGGNEQFF | TGTGCCAGCAAAGAGCCCGGGGGCAATGAGCAGTTCTTC